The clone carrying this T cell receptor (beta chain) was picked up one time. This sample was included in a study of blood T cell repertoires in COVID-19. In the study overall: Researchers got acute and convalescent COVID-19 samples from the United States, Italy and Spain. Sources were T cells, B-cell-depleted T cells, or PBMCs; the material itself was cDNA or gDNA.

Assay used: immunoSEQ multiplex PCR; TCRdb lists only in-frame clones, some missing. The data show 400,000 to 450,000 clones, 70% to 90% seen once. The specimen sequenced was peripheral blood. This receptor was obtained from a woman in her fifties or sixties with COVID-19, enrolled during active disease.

The CDR3 DNA is TGTGCCAGCAGCCAAGGAGTGGATGAAAAACTGTTTTTT. Its translation: CASSQGVDEKLFF. The V gene is TRBV3-1 (or the pseudogene TRBV3-2), the J gene TRBJ1-4; D uncertain. This CDR3 has 13 amino acids. Trimming removed 1 base at V and 6 bases at J, with 6 bases between. Germline V CDR1 and CDR2: LGHDT, YNNKEL (reference sequence).